This T cell receptor (beta chain) was captured by sequencing in a study of regulatory T cells in long-lasting Graves disease (dated by TCRdb to about 2021). The study in broad terms: Persistent Graves' disease was defined as antithyroid drug treatment for over 5 years with persistently positive TSH receptor autoantibodies. In the clinical cohort, patients with persistent Graves' disease had used antithyroid drugs for an average of around ten years. Persistent Graves' disease patients were compared with newly diagnosed Graves' disease patients by peripheral blood TCR sequencing and RNA sequencing. The study was conducted in China and was registered as a clinical trial. TCR sequencing covered about 13 persistent and some 20 newly diagnosed Graves' disease patients, around 35 samples in total.

Overall study results and their limits: Patients with persistent disease shared more public clonotypes (about 2,900) than newly diagnosed patients did (roughly 970). Only the TCR beta chain was sequenced and analyzed. Compared with newly diagnosed patients, persistent Graves' disease patients had lower TCR Shannon entropy and fewer highly expanded clones, which suggests clonal expansion. The authors acknowledged the small sample size as a limitation that may reduce accuracy. TRBV28, TRBJ1-2 and TRBJ2-5 were preferentially used in persistent disease, while TRBV20-1 and TRBJ2-1 were favored in newly diagnosed disease. Peripheral blood alone was examined, since thyroid tissue, which constituted the primary lesion, could not be accessed.

The germline ends are 20 bases apart after V is trimmed by 6 bases and J by 5 bases. CDR3 length: 16 amino acids, cysteine to phenylalanine. Only CDR3 DNA remains: 48 bases, in frame from the first base. CDR1 is given as MDHEN and CDR2 as SYDVKM, both from the germline V gene. Per the publication, the time point label means: persistent/refractory GD, antithyroid drugs over 5 years with positive TRAb. For both TCR sequencing and RNA sequencing, RNA was extracted from PBMCs in TRIzol. The diagnosis of Graves' disease followed American Thyroid Association guidelines. Recruitment of patients was carried out at an endocrinology department in Xi'an, China. Each patient gave 9 to 10 milliliters of peripheral blood, collected in an EDTA anticoagulant tube. Ficoll Paque Plus density gradient separation was used to isolate PBMCs, and no additional T cell sorting was done. An Agilent 2100 Bioanalyzer and agarose gel were used to check RNA quality, while a NanoDrop 2000 measured RNA concentration.

This clonotype was recorded a few times. Its antigen has not been determined. No much larger clone exists at a distance of one base, and base qualities are not known. Library preparation used multiplex PCR. The run used an Illumina HiSeq 4000. To build TCR beta libraries, CDR3 regions were amplified by Arm-PCR using iRepertoire HTBI primers. Before sequencing, the PCR products went through gel purification. On the study's bioinformatics: A total of around 66 TRBV and approximately 15 TRBJ segments were identified across samples and were used for gene usage analysis of CDR3 amino acid clonotypes. COPE and FqMerger were used to merge the filtered high-quality paired reads into contigs. BLAST was used to align contigs to IMGT TRBV, TRBD and TRBJ reference genes, with CDR3 defined following IMGT. Clonotypes above 0.1% frequency were classified as highly expanded clones. Repertoire diversity was measured by Shannon entropy, and V-J evenness by the Gini coefficient. A clonotype was considered public if more than one individual shared it. The raw public data were reprocessed by TCRdb itself: fastp quality trimming at Q25, MiXCR clonotype calling, in-frame beta chains only. CDR3 protein duplicates are merged, each entry listing the most common genes and DNA. What appears here as the V and J calls and clone size reflects TCRdb's work, not the paper's. The sample includes 400,000 to 500,000 distinct CDR3 sequences, with 21% observed a single time. The ten biggest clones cover roughly an eighth of the sample.

The clonotype was recovered from a female donor with Graves disease. Material: peripheral blood mononuclear cells (PBMCs), obtained when the disease was refractory, from a patient treated with antithyroid drugs. The rearranged segments are TRBV28 and TRBJ2-1, with TRBD2 as a weak D call on 6 bases. The nucleotide sequence reads as follows: TGTGCCAGCAGGCGGCCCGGGGGACTGGGTCACAATGAGCAGTTCTTC. Protein translation: CASRRPGGLGHNEQFF.